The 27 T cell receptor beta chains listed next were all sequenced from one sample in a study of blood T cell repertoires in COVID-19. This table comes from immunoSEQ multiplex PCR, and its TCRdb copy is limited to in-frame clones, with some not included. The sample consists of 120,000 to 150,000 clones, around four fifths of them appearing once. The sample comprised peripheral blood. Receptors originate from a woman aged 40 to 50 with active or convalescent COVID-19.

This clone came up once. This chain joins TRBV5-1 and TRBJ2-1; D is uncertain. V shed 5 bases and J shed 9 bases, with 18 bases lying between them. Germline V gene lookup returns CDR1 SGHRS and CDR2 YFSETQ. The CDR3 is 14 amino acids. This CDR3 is CASRSLQTPGEQFF. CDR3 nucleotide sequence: TGCGCCAGCAGGTCCTTGCAGACCCCAGGTGAGCAGTTCTTC.

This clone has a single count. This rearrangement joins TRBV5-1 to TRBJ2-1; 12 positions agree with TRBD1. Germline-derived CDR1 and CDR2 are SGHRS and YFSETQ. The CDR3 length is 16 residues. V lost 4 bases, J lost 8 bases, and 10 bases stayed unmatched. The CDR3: CASSPSGTGGKDEQFF. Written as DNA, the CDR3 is TGCGCCAGCAGCCCTTCCGGGACAGGGGGCAAGGATGAGCAGTTCTTC.

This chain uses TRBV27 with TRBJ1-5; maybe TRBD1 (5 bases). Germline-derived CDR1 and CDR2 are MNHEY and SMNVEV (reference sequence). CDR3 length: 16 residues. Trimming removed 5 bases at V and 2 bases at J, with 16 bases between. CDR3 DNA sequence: TGTGCCAGCAGTCTGGCCGGTGGAGGGGGCAATCAGCCCCAGCATTTT. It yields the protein CASSLAGGGGNQPQHF.

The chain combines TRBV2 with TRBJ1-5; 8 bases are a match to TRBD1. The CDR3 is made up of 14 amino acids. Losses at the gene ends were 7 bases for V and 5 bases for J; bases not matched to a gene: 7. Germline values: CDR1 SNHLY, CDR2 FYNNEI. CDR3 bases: TGTGCCAGCATTCCCGGACAGGGCGATCAGCCCCAGCATTTT. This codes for CASIPGQGDQPQHF.

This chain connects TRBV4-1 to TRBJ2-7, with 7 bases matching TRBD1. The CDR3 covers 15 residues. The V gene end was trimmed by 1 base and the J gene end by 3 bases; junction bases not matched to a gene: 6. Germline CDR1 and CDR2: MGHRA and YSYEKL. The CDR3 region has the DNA TGCGCCAGCAGCCAAGTGTCCCAGGGGGTCTACGAGCAGTACTTC. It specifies CASSQVSQGVYEQYF.

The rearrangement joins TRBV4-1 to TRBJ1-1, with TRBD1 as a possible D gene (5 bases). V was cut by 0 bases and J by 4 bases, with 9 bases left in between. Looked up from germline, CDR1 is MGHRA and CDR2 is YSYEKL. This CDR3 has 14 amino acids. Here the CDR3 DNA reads TGCGCCAGCAGCCAAGATAGGAGGGGCACTGAAGCTTTCTTT. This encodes CASSQDRRGTEAFF.

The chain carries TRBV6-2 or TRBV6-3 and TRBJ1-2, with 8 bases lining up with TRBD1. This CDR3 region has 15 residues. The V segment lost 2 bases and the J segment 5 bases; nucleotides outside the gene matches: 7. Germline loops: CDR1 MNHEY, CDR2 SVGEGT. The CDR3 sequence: CASSYMGQALYGYTF. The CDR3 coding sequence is TGTGCCAGCAGTTACATGGGACAGGCACTTTATGGCTACACCTTC.

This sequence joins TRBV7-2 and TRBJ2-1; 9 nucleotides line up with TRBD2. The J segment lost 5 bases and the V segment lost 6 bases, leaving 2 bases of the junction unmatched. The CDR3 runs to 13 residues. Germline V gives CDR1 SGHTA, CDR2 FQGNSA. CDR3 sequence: CASRGLANNEQFF. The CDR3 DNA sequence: TGTGCCAGCAGGGGACTAGCAAACAATGAGCAGTTCTTC.

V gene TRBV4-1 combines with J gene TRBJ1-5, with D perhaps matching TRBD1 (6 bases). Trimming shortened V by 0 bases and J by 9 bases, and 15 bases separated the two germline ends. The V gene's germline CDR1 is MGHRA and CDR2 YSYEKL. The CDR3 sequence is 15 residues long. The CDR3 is CASSQEGAGLLPQHF. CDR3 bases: TGCGCCAGCAGCCAAGAGGGGGCAGGATTACTGCCCCAGCATTTT.

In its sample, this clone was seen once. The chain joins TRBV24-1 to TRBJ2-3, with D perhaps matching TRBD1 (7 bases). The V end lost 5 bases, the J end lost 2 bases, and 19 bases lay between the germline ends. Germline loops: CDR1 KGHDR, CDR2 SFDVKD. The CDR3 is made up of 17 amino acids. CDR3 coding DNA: TGTGCCACCAGTGGGGCCACGGGGGACAGCGACACAGATACGCAGTATTTT. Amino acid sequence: CATSGATGDSDTDTQYF.

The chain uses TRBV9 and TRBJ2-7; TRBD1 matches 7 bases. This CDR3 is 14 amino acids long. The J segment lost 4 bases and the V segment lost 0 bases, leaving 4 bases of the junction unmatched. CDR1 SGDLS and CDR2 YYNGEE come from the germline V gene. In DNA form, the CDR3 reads TGTGCCAGCAGCGTAGCGGCACAGGGGTACGAGCAGTACTTC. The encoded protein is CASSVAAQGYEQYF.

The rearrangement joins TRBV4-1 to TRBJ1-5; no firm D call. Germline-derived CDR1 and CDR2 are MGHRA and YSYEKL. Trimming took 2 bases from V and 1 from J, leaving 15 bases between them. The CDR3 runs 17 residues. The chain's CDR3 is CASSQIDLVDSNQPQHF. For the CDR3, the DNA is TGCGCCAGCAGCCAAATCGATCTAGTAGACAGCAATCAGCCCCAGCATTTT.

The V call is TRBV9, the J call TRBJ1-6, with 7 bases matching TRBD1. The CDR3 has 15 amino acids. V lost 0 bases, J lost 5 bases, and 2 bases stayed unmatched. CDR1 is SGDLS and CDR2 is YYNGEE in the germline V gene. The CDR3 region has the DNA TGTGCCAGCAGCGTAGGGGGGACAGATAATTCACCCCTCCACTTT. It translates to CASSVGGTDNSPLHF.

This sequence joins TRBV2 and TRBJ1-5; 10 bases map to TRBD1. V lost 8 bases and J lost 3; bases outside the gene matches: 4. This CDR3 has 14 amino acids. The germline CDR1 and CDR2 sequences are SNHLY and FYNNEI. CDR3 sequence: CASLGQGLNQPQHF. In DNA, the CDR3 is TGTGCCAGCCTGGGACAGGGGCTCAATCAGCCCCAGCATTTT.

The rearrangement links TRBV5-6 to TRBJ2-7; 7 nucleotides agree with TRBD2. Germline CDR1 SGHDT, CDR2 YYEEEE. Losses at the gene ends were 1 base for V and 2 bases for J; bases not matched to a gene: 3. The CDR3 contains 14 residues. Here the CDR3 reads CASSLRGDPYEQYF. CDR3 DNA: TGTGCCAGCAGCTTGCGGGGGGACCCCTACGAGCAGTACTTC. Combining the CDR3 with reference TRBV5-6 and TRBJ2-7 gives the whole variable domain DAGVTQSPTHLIKTRGQQVTLRCSPKSGHDTVSWYQQALGQGPQFIFQYYEEEERQRGNFPDRFSGHQFPNYSSELNVNALLLGDSALYLCASSLRGDPYEQYFGPGTRLTVT.

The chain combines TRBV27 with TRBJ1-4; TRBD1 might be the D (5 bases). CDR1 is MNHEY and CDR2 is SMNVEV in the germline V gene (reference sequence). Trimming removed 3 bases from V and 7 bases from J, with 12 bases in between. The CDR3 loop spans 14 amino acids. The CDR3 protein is CASSFRGGGEKLFF. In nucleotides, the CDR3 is TGTGCCAGCAGTTTCCGCGGGGGGGGTGAAAAACTGTTTTTT.

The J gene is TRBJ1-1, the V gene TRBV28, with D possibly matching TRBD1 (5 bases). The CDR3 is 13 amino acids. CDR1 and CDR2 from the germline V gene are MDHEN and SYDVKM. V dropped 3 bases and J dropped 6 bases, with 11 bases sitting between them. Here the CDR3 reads CASSLEGLSEAFF. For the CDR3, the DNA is TGTGCCAGCAGTTTGGAGGGGCTGTCTGAAGCTTTCTTT.

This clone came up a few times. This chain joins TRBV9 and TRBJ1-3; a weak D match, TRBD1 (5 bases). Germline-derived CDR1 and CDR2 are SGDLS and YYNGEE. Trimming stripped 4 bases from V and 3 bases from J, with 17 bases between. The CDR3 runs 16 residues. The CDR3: CASSPGGAGSGNTIYF. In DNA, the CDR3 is TGTGCCAGCAGCCCCGGAGGGGCAGGGAGTGGAAACACCATATATTTT. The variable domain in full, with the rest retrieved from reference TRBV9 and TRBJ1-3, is DSGVTQTPKHLITATGQRVTLRCSPRSGDLSVYWYQQSLDQGLQFLIQYYNGEERAKGNILERFSAQQFPDLHSELNLSSLELGDSALYFCASSPGGAGSGNTIYFGEGSWLTVV.

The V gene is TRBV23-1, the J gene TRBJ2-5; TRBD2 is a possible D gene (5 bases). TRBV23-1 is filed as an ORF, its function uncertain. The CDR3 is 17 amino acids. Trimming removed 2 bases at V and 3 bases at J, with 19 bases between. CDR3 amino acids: CASSQPRPRLKKETQYF. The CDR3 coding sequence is TGCGCCAGCAGTCAACCTCGGCCACGACTAAAGAAAGAGACCCAGTACTTC.

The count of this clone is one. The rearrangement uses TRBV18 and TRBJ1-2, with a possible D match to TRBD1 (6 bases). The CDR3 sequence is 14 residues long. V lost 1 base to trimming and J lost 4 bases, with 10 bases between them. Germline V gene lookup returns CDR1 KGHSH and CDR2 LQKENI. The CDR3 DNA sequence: TGTGCCAGCTCACCACAGGACAGCCTCTATGGCTACACCTTC. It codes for CASSPQDSLYGYTF.

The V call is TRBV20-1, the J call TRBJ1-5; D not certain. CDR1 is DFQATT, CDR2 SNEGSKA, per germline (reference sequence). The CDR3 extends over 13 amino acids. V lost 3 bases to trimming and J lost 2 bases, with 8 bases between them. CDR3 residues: CSASTAGNQPQHF. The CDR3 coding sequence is TGCAGTGCTAGTACTGCGGGCAATCAGCCCCAGCATTTT.

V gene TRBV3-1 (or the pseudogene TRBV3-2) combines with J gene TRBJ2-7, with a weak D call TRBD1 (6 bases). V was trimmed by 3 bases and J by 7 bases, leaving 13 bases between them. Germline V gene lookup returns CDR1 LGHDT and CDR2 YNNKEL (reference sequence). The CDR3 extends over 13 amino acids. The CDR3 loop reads CASSQPHRVEQYF. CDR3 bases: TGTGCCAGCAGCCAGCCCCACAGGGTTGAGCAGTACTTC.

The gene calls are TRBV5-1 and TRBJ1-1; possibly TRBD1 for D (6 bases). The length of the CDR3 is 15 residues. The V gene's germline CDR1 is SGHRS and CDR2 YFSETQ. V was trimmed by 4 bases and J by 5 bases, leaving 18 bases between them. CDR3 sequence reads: CASSGTPGANTEAFF. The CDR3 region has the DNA TGCGCCAGCAGCGGGACACCCGGGGCGAATACTGAAGCTTTCTTT.

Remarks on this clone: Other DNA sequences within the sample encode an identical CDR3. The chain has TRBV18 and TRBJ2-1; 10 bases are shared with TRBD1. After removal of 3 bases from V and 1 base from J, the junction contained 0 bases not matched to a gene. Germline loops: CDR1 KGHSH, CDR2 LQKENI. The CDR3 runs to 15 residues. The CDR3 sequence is CASSPGQGSYNEQFF. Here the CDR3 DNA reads TGTGCCAGCTCACCGGGACAGGGGTCCTACAATGAGCAGTTCTTC.

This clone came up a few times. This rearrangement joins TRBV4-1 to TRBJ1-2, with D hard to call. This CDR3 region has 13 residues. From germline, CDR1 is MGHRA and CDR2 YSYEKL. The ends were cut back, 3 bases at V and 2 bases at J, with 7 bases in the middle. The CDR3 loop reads CASSQGTNYGYTF. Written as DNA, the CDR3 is TGCGCCAGCAGCCAGGGCACCAACTATGGCTACACCTTC.

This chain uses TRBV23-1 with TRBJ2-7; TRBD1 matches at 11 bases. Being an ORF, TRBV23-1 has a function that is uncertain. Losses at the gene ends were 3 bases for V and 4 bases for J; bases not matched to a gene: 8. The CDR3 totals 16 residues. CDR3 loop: CASSHYRDRGIYEQYF. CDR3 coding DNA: TGCGCCAGCAGTCACTACCGGGACAGGGGGATTTACGAGCAGTACTTC.

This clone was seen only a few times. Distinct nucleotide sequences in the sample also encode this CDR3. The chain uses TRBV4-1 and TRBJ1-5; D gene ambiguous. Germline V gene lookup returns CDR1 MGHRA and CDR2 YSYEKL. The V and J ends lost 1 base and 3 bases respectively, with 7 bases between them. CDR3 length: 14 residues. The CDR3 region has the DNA TGCGCCAGCAGCCAAGCAGGATACAATCAGCCCCAGCATTTT. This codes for CASSQAGYNQPQHF.